The 28 T cell receptor beta chains given below trace back to one sample, sequenced in a study of blood T cells in healthy people across ages (dated by TCRdb to between 2015 and 2017). Library generation was performed with 5' RACE. The sequencing machine was an Illumina HiSeq 2500. The second PCR ran for about 6 to 12 cycles and used a J-beta primer mix along with a sample-barcoded 5' primer. TCRdb applied fastp at Q25 and MiXCR to the public reads, then kept only in-frame beta chains. Identical CDR3 protein sequences are pooled into one entry, listed with their most common genes and DNA. The sample includes about 1.4 million distinct CDR3 sequences, with 59% observed a single time. The top ten clonotypes cover over 5.5% of the sample. The sequencing sample was made of blood. The receptors shown here come from a man between 18 and 35 years old in good health.

This rearrangement joins TRBV28 to TRBJ2-3, with D perhaps matching TRBD2 (6 bases). Germline V CDR1 and CDR2: MDHEN, SYDVKM. Trimming removed 5 bases at V and 0 bases at J, with 12 bases between. The CDR3 loop spans 15 amino acids. The CDR3 here is CASSLVGTSTDTQYF. The CDR3 DNA sequence: TGTGCCAGCAGTCTAGTGGGGACTAGCACAGATACGCAGTATTTT. Variable domain in full (rest from reference TRBV28 and TRBJ2-3): DVKVTQSSRYLVKRTGEKVFLECVQDMDHENMFWYRQDPGLGLRLIYFSYDVKMKEKGDIPEGYSVSREKKERFSLILESASTNQTSMYLCASSLVGTSTDTQYFGPGTRLTVL.

The V gene is TRBV7-9, the J gene TRBJ1-2, with TRBD1 as a possible D gene (5 bases). The V and J ends lost 1 base and 9 bases respectively, with 9 bases between them. Germline values: CDR1 SEHNR, CDR2 FQNEAQ (reference sequence). CDR3 length: 12 residues. CDR3 sequence: CASSLGAGSYTF. The CDR3 nucleotides are TGTGCCAGCAGCTTAGGAGCAGGGAGCTACACCTTC.

The chain couples TRBV28 to TRBJ2-4; a possible D gene is TRBD2 (5 bases). The CDR3 has 15 residues. V lost 9 bases and J 7 bases, leaving 22 bases between the germline ends. Germline CDR1 reads MDHEN; CDR2 reads SYDVKM. The CDR3 loop reads CASAPGGLGVNIQYF. The CDR3, as DNA: TGTGCCAGTGCACCCGGTGGCCTCGGGGTGAACATTCAGTACTTC.

This chain connects TRBV20-1 to TRBJ1-2; D is possibly TRBD1 (6 bases). Germline CDR1 DFQATT, CDR2 SNEGSKA (reference sequence). This CDR3 is 15 amino acids long. V was trimmed by 5 bases and J by 0 bases, leaving 16 bases between them. The DNA for the CDR3 is TGCAGTGCTGGGCCCCGGGACACTTCTAACTATGGCTACACCTTC. The encoded protein is CSAGPRDTSNYGYTF.

This clonotype was counted a single time. The chain uses TRBV4-3 and TRBJ1-4; D unclear. Between the trimmed V and J ends, which lost 0 bases and 4 bases, there was a span of 12 bases. There are 16 residues in the CDR3. Germline CDR1 and CDR2: LGHNA and YSLEER. The CDR3 is CASSQDLGLLNEKLFF. CDR3 DNA: TGCGCCAGCAGCCAAGATCTAGGGTTGCTTAATGAAAAACTGTTTTTT.

V usage is TRBV29-1 and J usage is TRBJ2-7; D unclear. Per germline, CDR1 SQVTM and CDR2 ANQGSEA. This CDR3 contains 13 residues. V lost 4 bases, J lost 2 bases, and 12 bases lay in between. The chain's CDR3 is CSVVSGIPYEQYF. CDR3 bases: TGCAGCGTTGTTTCTGGGATCCCCTACGAGCAGTACTTC.

This clonotype was seen once. The V call is TRBV20-1, the J call TRBJ2-5; the D gene is possibly TRBD2 (6 bases). Trimming left V 3 bases short and J 1 base short, with 9 bases between. The CDR3 consists of 13 residues. The germline V gene encodes CDR1 DFQATT and CDR2 SNEGSKA (reference sequence). The CDR3 reads CSASGGIQETQYF. CDR3 bases: TGCAGTGCTAGTGGGGGGATCCAAGAGACCCAGTACTTC.

The chain couples TRBV7-2 to TRBJ2-7, with a tentative D call TRBD1 (5 bases). CDR1 is SGHTA and CDR2 is FQGNSA in the germline V gene. Trimming left V 5 bases short and J 4 bases short, with 21 bases between. This CDR3 contains 16 residues. The CDR3 here is CASSHWAGNSRYEQYF. CDR3 in DNA: TGTGCCAGCAGCCACTGGGCAGGGAACTCCCGGTACGAGCAGTACTTC.

The rearrangement joins TRBV3-1 to TRBJ2-2; D may match TRBD1 or TRBD2 (5 bases each). Germline values: CDR1 LGHDT, CDR2 YNNKEL (reference sequence). With 4 bases removed from V and 7 bases from J, the gap between germline ends came to 16 bases. The CDR3 length is 15 residues. The CDR3, as DNA: TGTGCCAGCAGCCCCCCCCCAGGGACGAGCGGGGAGCTGTTTTTT. Translating gives CASSPPPGTSGELFF.

This clonotype was seen more than once but under ten times. CDR3 coding DNA: TGTGCCAGCACTCAGGGACGGACTCCGGATACGCAGTATTTT. Protein product: CASTQGRTPDTQYF. The chain has TRBV4-2 and TRBJ2-3; tentatively, D is TRBD1 or TRBD2 (5 bases each). The CDR3 loop spans 14 amino acids. The V and J ends lost 7 bases and 6 bases respectively, with 17 bases between them. The germline V gene encodes CDR1 LGHNA and CDR2 YNFKEQ.

V is TRBV28 and J is TRBJ1-1; no reliable D call. V was clipped by 10 bases and J by 3 bases, with 12 bases between them. In germline, CDR1 is MDHEN, CDR2 SYDVKM. The CDR3 is 12 amino acids. The CDR3 bases are TGTGCCATCATTGGGCGATACACTGAAGCTTTCTTT. It codes for CAIIGRYTEAFF.

The chain uses TRBV7-9 and TRBJ1-1; D not resolved. Trimming removed 3 bases from V and 0 bases from J, with 11 bases in between. CDR1 and CDR2 from the germline V gene are SEHNR and FQNEAQ (reference sequence). The CDR3 is made up of 15 amino acids. The CDR3 DNA reads TGTGCCAGCAGCTTTAACCGGGCCCTGAACACTGAAGCTTTCTTT. Protein: CASSFNRALNTEAFF.

This clonotype has only a few counts. The rearrangement joins TRBV16 to TRBJ1-2; unclear D gene. Germline CDR1 and CDR2: KGHSY and FQNENV. This CDR3 has 14 amino acids. Trimming took 2 bases from V and 8 from J, leaving 15 bases between them. CDR3: CASSQGLGAWGYTF. CDR3 nucleotides: TGTGCCAGCAGCCAAGGTCTGGGCGCTTGGGGCTACACCTTC.

The chain uses TRBV12-5 and TRBJ2-3; D is undetermined. The CDR3 totals 14 residues. Per the germline V gene, CDR1 is LGHNT and CDR2 is FRNRAP. Deletions cut 2 bases from V and 2 bases from J, with 8 bases between. The CDR3 spells CASGLYDTTDTQYF. The CDR3 DNA is TGTGCTAGTGGTTTGTACGACACCACAGATACGCAGTATTTT.

This clonotype has just one count. This chain joins TRBV27 and TRBJ2-5, with 8 bases identical to TRBD1. The J call may be mistaken, given a closer DNA end match to TRBJ2-7. Germline V gene data show CDR1 as MNHEY and CDR2 as SMNVEV (reference sequence). This CDR3 is 15 amino acids long. CDR3 coding DNA: TGTGCCAGCAGTTTATATGGACAGGGTGACTACGAGCAGTACTTC. This encodes CASSLYGQGDYEQYF.

This clonotype was recorded only once. The J gene is TRBJ2-1, the V gene TRBV12-3 or TRBV12-4; 7 nucleotides match TRBD1. The J call is in doubt because the DNA end fits TRBJ2-7 better. This CDR3 contains 15 residues. The CDR3 nucleotides are TGTGCCAGCAGTCTGCGACAGGGTATCTCCAATGAGCAGTACTTC. Protein sequence: CASSLRQGISNEQYF.

This clonotype appeared a single time. CDR3 protein: CASSDDRGSMPLHF. In DNA, the CDR3 is TGTGCCAGCAGTGACGACAGGGGTAGTATGCCCCTCCACTTT. The genes are TRBV2 and TRBJ1-6; 8 bases align to TRBD1. This CDR3 is built from 14 residues. Per the germline V gene, CDR1 is SNHLY and CDR2 is FYNNEI. J gave up 13 bases and V 3 bases, and 8 bases lay outside the gene matches.

The rearrangement uses TRBV7-9 and TRBJ2-5; no definite D call. The length of the CDR3 is 14 residues. The germline V gene encodes CDR1 SEHNR and CDR2 FQNEAQ (reference sequence). Trimming took 4 bases from V and 0 from J, leaving 9 bases between them. CDR3: CASSSYGDQETQYF. CDR3 nucleotides: TGTGCCAGCAGCTCGTACGGCGACCAAGAGACCCAGTACTTC.

CDR3 DNA: TGCGCCAGCAGCCAAGTTGACCGGGGTGGCGGCGGAGAGCAGTACTTC. Protein product: CASSQVDRGGGGEQYF. The chain uses TRBV4-1 and TRBJ2-5; the D gene is possibly TRBD2 (5 bases). Trimming left V 1 base short and J 11 bases short, with 23 bases between. The CDR3 is 16 amino acids. Germline V CDR1 and CDR2: MGHRA, YSYEKL.

The genes are TRBV4-3 and TRBJ2-3; tentatively, D is TRBD1 or TRBD2 (5 bases each). V was clipped by 4 bases and J by 0 bases, with 14 bases between them. CDR3 length: 16 amino acids. CDR1 is LGHNA, CDR2 YSLEER, per germline. DNA of the CDR3: TGCGCCAGCAGCCTACGGGACGGACCTAGCACAGATACGCAGTATTTT. It yields the protein CASSLRDGPSTDTQYF.

The rearrangement links TRBV24-1 to TRBJ1-2; 9 nucleotides line up with TRBD1. This CDR3 contains 17 residues. Germline CDR1 and CDR2: KGHDR and SFDVKD. J gave up 3 bases and V 0 bases, and 7 bases lay outside the gene matches. Here the CDR3 reads CATSDLGTGSSDYGYTF. The CDR3 nucleotides are TGTGCCACCAGTGATTTGGGGACAGGGTCCTCGGACTATGGCTACACCTTC.

The rearrangement uses TRBV28 and TRBJ1-1, with D unresolved. Trimming removed 9 bases from V and 1 base from J, with 6 bases in between. The CDR3 spans 11 residues. Germline V gene lookup returns CDR1 MDHEN and CDR2 SYDVKM. CDR3 sequence reads: CASWGNTEAFF. The CDR3 DNA reads as TGTGCCAGTTGGGGGAACACTGAAGCTTTCTTT.

CDR3 sequence (DNA): TGTGCCAGCAGCCCGGACGGGACGACCTTCTCTGGAAACACCATATATTTT. It codes for CASSPDGTTFSGNTIYF. The gene calls are TRBV5-6 and TRBJ1-3, with D maybe TRBD1 (5 bases). V gave up 4 bases and J gave up 0 bases, with 17 bases separating them. Germline V CDR1 and CDR2: SGHDT, YYEEEE. The CDR3 is made up of 17 amino acids.

The chain employs TRBV29-1 and TRBJ1-3, with D possibly TRBD1 on 6 matching bases. V dropped 4 bases and J dropped 1 base, with 11 bases sitting between them. Germline V gene sequence: CDR1 SQVTM, CDR2 ANQGSEA. This CDR3 is built from 14 residues. The CDR3 loop is CSVVRTASGNTIYF. CDR3 coding DNA: TGCAGCGTTGTAAGGACAGCTTCTGGAAACACCATATATTTT.

V usage is TRBV6-5 and J usage is TRBJ1-1, with unresolved D. From germline, CDR1 is MNHEY and CDR2 SVGAGI. CDR3 length: 13 amino acids. The V end was cut by 0 bases, the J end by 5 bases, with 7 bases between. The CDR3 protein is CASSYSTFTEAFF. The CDR3, as DNA: TGTGCCAGCAGTTACTCTACGTTTACTGAAGCTTTCTTT.

The DNA for the CDR3 is TGTGCCAGCATCGGGGCTGGGGCCAACGTCCTGACTTTC. Residues: CASIGAGANVLTF. V gene TRBV11-2 combines with J gene TRBJ2-6; D perhaps matches TRBD2 (5 bases). Germline lookup yields CDR1 SGHAT and CDR2 FQNNGV. This CDR3 is built from 13 residues. The germline V and J ends were trimmed by 7 bases and 2 bases, with 6 bases remaining between them.

Here the CDR3 reads CASSVQGLGNEQFF. CDR3 coding DNA: TGTGCCAGCAGTGTTCAAGGGTTAGGCAATGAGCAGTTCTTC. The V and J genes are TRBV27 and TRBJ2-1; D gene unclear. V lost 5 bases and J lost 6, with 14 bases in between. Germline CDR1 and CDR2: MNHEY and SMNVEV (reference sequence). There are 14 residues in the CDR3.

The V call is TRBV20-1, the J call TRBJ2-2; no clear D. This CDR3 has 11 residues. Germline V gene lookup returns CDR1 DFQATT and CDR2 SNEGSKA (reference sequence). With 5 bases removed from V and 5 bases from J, the gap between germline ends came to 6 bases. Here the CDR3 reads CSACLTGELFF. The DNA of the CDR3 is TGCAGTGCTTGTCTGACCGGGGAGCTGTTTTTT.